Below, 31 T cell receptor beta chains from the same sample are listed, as sequenced in a study of shared clonotypes between healthy human individuals. The assay was immunoSEQ multiplex PCR, and TCRdb's table has in-frame clones only and misses some. The sample holds about 2.4 million clones, roughly 93% seen once. Sequences were obtained from naive CD4+ T cells from PBMCs. The subset: CD45RA+ positively selected. The receptor set was obtained from a man between 18 and 35 years old in good health. Some clones in this sample may be carry-over from other donors' samples.

The V gene is TRBV5-1, the J gene TRBJ1-1; no reliable D call. The CDR3 covers 15 residues. Germline CDR1 SGHRS, CDR2 YFSETQ. V shed 6 bases and J shed 1 base, with 16 bases lying between them. CDR3 in DNA: TGCGCCAGCACTTTCTCGGCAGTGGGGAACACTGAAGCTTTCTTT. The encoded protein is CASTFSAVGNTEAFF.

The chain recombines TRBV28 with TRBJ2-1; 9 bases are a match to TRBD2. The CDR3 loop spans 15 amino acids. Germline CDR1 and CDR2: MDHEN and SYDVKM. V dropped 5 bases and J dropped 6; count of bases not matched to a gene: 8. CDR3: CASSVHSGSRNEQFF. The CDR3 region has the DNA TGTGCCAGCAGTGTCCATAGCGGGAGTCGCAATGAGCAGTTCTTC.

The V call is TRBV18, the J call TRBJ2-7; D not resolved. This CDR3 is 14 amino acids long. Germline-derived CDR1 and CDR2 are KGHSH and LQKENI. The V end was cut by 0 bases, the J end by 5 bases, with 11 bases between. CDR3 amino acids: CASSPPGRAHEQYF. For the CDR3, the DNA is TGTGCCAGCTCACCACCGGGAAGGGCCCACGAGCAGTACTTC.

Concerning this clone: In the same sample, other DNA sequences code for this CDR3. The V and J genes are TRBV28 and TRBJ1-1; no definite D call. The CDR3 loop spans 11 amino acids. Trimming shortened V by 3 bases and J by 6 bases, and 5 bases separated the two germline ends. Germline loops: CDR1 MDHEN, CDR2 SYDVKM. CDR3 bases: TGTGCCAGCAGTTTGGAGTCTGAAGCTTTCTTT. Its protein product is CASSLESEAFF.

The gene calls are TRBV7-3 and TRBJ2-7, with no clear D. Trimming took 1 base from V and 6 from J, leaving 10 bases between them. This CDR3 has 13 residues. The germline gives CDR1 SGHTA, CDR2 FQGTGA. The CDR3 spells CASSLNSLGEQYF. Written as DNA, the CDR3 is TGTGCCAGCAGCTTAAACTCTCTGGGCGAGCAGTACTTC.

As regards this clone: The same CDR3 is also encoded by other DNA sequences in this sample. The chain uses TRBV5-1 and TRBJ2-6; D is unresolved. The germline V and J ends were trimmed by 1 base and 1 base, with 6 bases remaining between them. The CDR3 runs 15 residues. Germline V gene sequence: CDR1 SGHRS, CDR2 YFSETQ. DNA for the CDR3: TGCGCCAGCAGCTTGTTTAGTTCTGGGGCCAACGTCCTGACTTTC. Residues: CASSLFSSGANVLTF.

The chain is built from TRBV10-1 and TRBJ2-5; 9 positions match TRBD1. The J call may be in error: the DNA end matches TRBJ2-7 better. The CDR3 length is 14 residues. Germline values: CDR1 WNHNN, CDR2 SYGVQD (reference sequence). The CDR3 is CASSPGQGSYEQYF. The CDR3 DNA follows: TGCGCCAGCAGCCCCGGACAGGGGTCCTACGAGCAGTACTTC.

This chain joins TRBV5-1 and TRBJ1-1; TRBD1 might be the D (5 bases). Germline V gene data show CDR1 as SGHRS and CDR2 as YFSETQ. This CDR3 is built from 15 residues. Trimming left V 4 bases short and J 4 bases short, with 17 bases between. The CDR3 sequence: CASSPRGGFSTEAFF. CDR3 in DNA: TGCGCCAGCAGCCCGAGGGGAGGGTTTTCCACTGAAGCTTTCTTT.

J is TRBJ2-1 and V is TRBV7-3, with 10 bases fitting TRBD1. This CDR3 is built from 15 residues. Germline V gives CDR1 SGHTA, CDR2 FQGTGA. Trimming cost V 5 bases and J 4 bases; bases outside gene matches: 5. CDR3 sequence (DNA): TGTGCCAGCAGCGTAGGACAGGGGGGTTACAATGAGCAGTTCTTC. Translation gives CASSVGQGGYNEQFF.

This chain uses TRBV11-2 with TRBJ2-1; D possibly corresponds to TRBD1 (7 bases). This CDR3 is 17 amino acids long. CDR1 is SGHAT and CDR2 is FQNNGV in the germline V gene. V lost 5 bases to trimming and J lost 6 bases, with 23 bases between them. CDR3 in amino acids: CASSVGGGQRRRNEQFF. DNA for the CDR3: TGTGCCAGCAGCGTAGGAGGGGGACAGCGCCGTCGCAATGAGCAGTTCTTC.

V is TRBV28 and J is TRBJ1-2; tentative D call: TRBD1 (5 bases). V dropped 4 bases and J dropped 8 bases, with 14 bases sitting between them. CDR1 and CDR2 from the germline V gene are MDHEN and SYDVKM. The length of the CDR3 is 13 residues. The CDR3 DNA reads TGTGCCAGCAGTTCGATCCGGGGGGAAGGCTACACCTTC. Protein: CASSSIRGEGYTF.

The J gene is TRBJ2-7, the V gene TRBV6-6; possibly TRBD1 for D (6 bases). The germline CDR1 and CDR2 sequences are MNHNY and SVGAGI (reference sequence). V shed 5 bases and J shed 6 bases, with 14 bases lying between them. The CDR3 extends over 13 amino acids. In nucleotides, the CDR3 is TGTGCCAGCAGTAAACAGGGAGTCGGCGAGCAGTACTTC. Encoded protein: CASSKQGVGEQYF.

V usage is TRBV9 and J usage is TRBJ2-2; maybe TRBD1 (5 bases). Germline V gene lookup returns CDR1 SGDLS and CDR2 YYNGEE. V dropped 0 bases and J dropped 0 bases, with 12 bases sitting between them. This CDR3 has 17 residues. The CDR3 loop is CASSVGSRTTNTGELFF. DNA for the CDR3: TGTGCCAGCAGCGTAGGGTCCCGGACAACGAACACCGGGGAGCTGTTTTTT.

J is TRBJ1-2 and V is TRBV5-1, with 12 bases lining up with TRBD1. Germline V gene data show CDR1 as SGHRS and CDR2 as YFSETQ. The CDR3 totals 15 residues. The ends lost 3 bases at V and 7 bases at J; junction bases unmatched: 7. In nucleotides, the CDR3 is TGCGCCAGCAGCTCCGGGGGACAGGGGGCGCTTGGCTACACCTTC. This gives the protein CASSSGGQGALGYTF.

With regard to this clone: Other nucleotide sequences in the sample specify the same CDR3. The J gene is TRBJ2-1, the V gene TRBV5-1; 9 nucleotides match TRBD2. The CDR3 has 15 residues. J lost 4 bases, V lost 2 bases, and 4 bases had no gene match. Germline values: CDR1 SGHRS, CDR2 YFSETQ. The CDR3 reads CASSFTSGPYNEQFF. The CDR3 DNA sequence: TGCGCCAGCAGCTTCACTAGCGGGCCTTACAATGAGCAGTTCTTC.

In regard to this clone: This sample also contains other DNA sequences that code for the same CDR3. The V gene is TRBV7-2, the J gene TRBJ1-6; tentative D call: TRBD1 (5 bases). The CDR3 consists of 14 residues. Germline V gives CDR1 SGHTA, CDR2 FQGNSA. The V end was cut by 3 bases, the J end by 6 bases, with 9 bases between. The CDR3 DNA reads TGTGCCAGCAGCTTTCGGCAGGGTAATTCACCCCTCCACTTT. As protein: CASSFRQGNSPLHF. The full variable domain, in which reference TRBV7-2 and TRBJ1-6 provide the parts outside the CDR3, is GAGVSQSPSNKVTEKGKDVELRCDPISGHTALYWYRQSLGQGLEFLIYFQGNSAPDKSGLPSDRFSAERTGGSVSTLTIQRTQQEDSAVYLCASSFRQGNSPLHFGNGTRLTVT.

The chain recombines TRBV5-1 with TRBJ2-3, with 14 nucleotides matching TRBD2. Losses at the gene ends were 4 bases for V and 5 bases for J; bases not matched to a gene: 3. Germline CDR1 reads SGHRS; CDR2 reads YFSETQ. This CDR3 is built from 15 residues. Here the CDR3 DNA reads TGCGCCAGCAGCCACGGACTAGCGGGAGGAGATACGCAGTATTTT. Its protein product is CASSHGLAGGDTQYF.

In the case of this clone: Its ends do not fully match the called genes, so a read error is possible. V and J are TRBV28 and TRBJ2-1; TRBD1 matches 7 bases. In germline, CDR1 is MDHEN, CDR2 SYDVKM. The CDR3 has 12 residues. CDR3 nucleotides: TGTGCCAGCAGTCTTCGCACAGGGGAGCGGATCTTC. Translating it yields CASSLRTGERIF. Looking up the rest from reference TRBV28 and TRBJ2-1 gives the full variable domain: DVKVTQSSRYLVKRTGEKVFLECVQDMDHENMFWYRQDPGLGLRLIYFSYDVKMKEKGDIPEGYSVSREKKERFSLILESASTNQTSMYLCASSLRTGERIFGPGTRLTVL.

V gene TRBV9 combines with J gene TRBJ2-3; no reliable D call. Trimming took off 3 bases at V and 2 bases at J, with 10 bases between the two ends. CDR3 size: 14 residues. Germline loops: CDR1 SGDLS, CDR2 YYNGEE. This chain's CDR3 is CASSEQLYTDTQYF. CDR3 nucleotide sequence: TGTGCCAGCAGCGAACAGCTTTACACAGATACGCAGTATTTT.

This chain joins TRBV6-1 and TRBJ2-4; D unclear. The CDR3 length is 12 residues. Germline V gene sequence: CDR1 MNHNS, CDR2 SASEGT. V lost 6 bases and J 8 bases, leaving 11 bases between the germline ends. The CDR3 DNA sequence: TGTGCCAGCAGCGACGACGTGGACATTCAGTACTTC. Translating gives CASSDDVDIQYF.

The V call is TRBV19, the J call TRBJ1-4, with TRBD1 identical over 8 bases. Germline CDR1 is LNHDA and CDR2 is SQIVND (reference sequence). The CDR3 covers 15 residues. J was trimmed by 2 bases and V by 9 bases; bases with no gene match: 8. The CDR3, as DNA: TGTGCCAGCAACACCCGACAGGGGACTAATGAAAAACTGTTTTTT. Its translation is CASNTRQGTNEKLFF.

This clone has only one observation. The chain employs TRBV6-5 and TRBJ2-1; 8 nucleotides align to TRBD2. Germline CDR1 reads MNHEY; CDR2 reads SVGAGI. J was trimmed by 8 bases and V by 6 bases; bases with no gene match: 6. CDR3 length: 13 residues. The CDR3 nucleotides are TGTGCCAGCAGCAAGCGGGAGCTTTATGAGCAGTTCTTC. Encoded protein: CASSKRELYEQFF.

The chain joins TRBV28 to TRBJ2-3; TRBD2 is a possible D gene (6 bases). The V end was cut by 5 bases, the J end by 2 bases, with 14 bases between. Per germline, CDR1 MDHEN and CDR2 SYDVKM. CDR3 length: 15 amino acids. Here the CDR3 DNA reads TGTGCCAGCAGTCCCACCGGGAGATTCACAGATACGCAGTATTTT. Amino acids: CASSPTGRFTDTQYF.

With regard to this clone: Other DNA sequences in the sample encode the same CDR3. This chain links TRBV7-8 with TRBJ2-7; D is ambiguous. The CDR3 runs to 12 residues. Germline values: CDR1 SGHVS, CDR2 FQNEAQ. Trimming cost V 2 bases and J 4 bases, with 6 bases left between them. The DNA for the CDR3 is TGTGCCAGCAGCTTATCTGGGTACGAGCAGTACTTC. It yields the protein CASSLSGYEQYF.

V is TRBV9 and J is TRBJ2-3; 10 positions agree with TRBD2. CDR1 and CDR2 from the germline V gene are SGDLS and YYNGEE. J lost 6 bases, V lost 0 bases, and 7 bases had no gene match. There are 16 residues in the CDR3. DNA of the CDR3: TGTGCCAGCAGCGTAGTGCCTAGCGGGAGTATGGATACGCAGTATTTT. Translated, it gives CASSVVPSGSMDTQYF.

The genes are TRBV11-3 and TRBJ2-1, with D possibly matching TRBD2 (6 bases). Per germline, CDR1 SGHNT and CDR2 YENEEA. Trimming removed 2 bases from V and 4 bases from J, with 12 bases in between. CDR3 length: 15 residues. The CDR3 sequence: CASSLRGLPYNEQFF. In DNA, the CDR3 is TGTGCCAGCAGCTTAAGGGGACTGCCATACAATGAGCAGTTCTTC.

This chain joins TRBV28 and TRBJ2-3; TRBD2 might be the D (6 bases). Trimming took off 6 bases at V and 5 bases at J, with 24 bases between the two ends. Germline assignment: CDR1 MDHEN and CDR2 SYDVKM. The CDR3 covers 17 residues. The CDR3 loop reads CASSNPLGRREVDTQYF. The CDR3 nucleotides are TGTGCCAGCAGCAACCCCCTGGGGCGCAGGGAGGTAGATACGCAGTATTTT.

This clone was picked up one time. The chain carries TRBV7-8 and TRBJ1-2, with TRBD1 as a possible D gene (5 bases). V lost 1 base and J lost 4, with 10 bases in between. The CDR3 runs 14 residues. CDR1 and CDR2 (germline): SGHVS, FQNEAQ. CDR3 amino acids: CASSLGGPSYGYTF. CDR3 nucleotide sequence: TGTGCCAGCAGCTTAGGGGGACCGAGCTATGGCTACACCTTC. Drawing the rest from reference TRBV7-8 and TRBJ1-2, the complete variable domain is GAGVSQSPRYKVAKRGQDVALRCDPISGHVSLFWYQQALGQGPEFLTYFQNEAQLDKSGLPSDRFFAERPEGSVSTLKIQRTQQEDSAVYLCASSLGGPSYGYTFGSGTRLTVV.

The chain links TRBV7-2 to TRBJ2-2; D remains unclear. V shed 5 bases and J shed 6 bases, with 16 bases lying between them. The CDR3 loop spans 15 amino acids. The V gene's germline CDR1 is SGHTA and CDR2 FQGNSA. This CDR3 is CASSLVERLAGELFF. The CDR3 bases are TGTGCCAGCAGCCTAGTCGAACGTCTGGCCGGGGAGCTGTTTTTT.

The V call is TRBV9, the J call TRBJ2-5; TRBD1 or TRBD2 may be the D gene (5 bases each). CDR3 length: 15 residues. Between the trimmed V and J ends, which lost 0 bases and 7 bases, there was a span of 16 bases. Germline V gives CDR1 SGDLS, CDR2 YYNGEE. This chain's CDR3 is CASSVAPSTRGTQYF. CDR3 in DNA: TGTGCCAGCAGCGTAGCGCCTAGCACGAGGGGGACCCAGTACTTC.

This clone has a handful of counts. Distinct nucleotide sequences in the sample also encode this CDR3. V usage is TRBV10-3 and J usage is TRBJ1-1, with D possibly being TRBD1 (5 bases). Trimming cost V 2 bases and J 0 bases, with 7 bases left between them. Germline V gene data show CDR1 as ENHRY and CDR2 as SYGVKD. This CDR3 has 14 amino acids. CDR3 sequence reads: CAISERGVNTEAFF. The CDR3 bases are TGTGCCATCAGTGAGAGAGGGGTGAACACTGAAGCTTTCTTT.